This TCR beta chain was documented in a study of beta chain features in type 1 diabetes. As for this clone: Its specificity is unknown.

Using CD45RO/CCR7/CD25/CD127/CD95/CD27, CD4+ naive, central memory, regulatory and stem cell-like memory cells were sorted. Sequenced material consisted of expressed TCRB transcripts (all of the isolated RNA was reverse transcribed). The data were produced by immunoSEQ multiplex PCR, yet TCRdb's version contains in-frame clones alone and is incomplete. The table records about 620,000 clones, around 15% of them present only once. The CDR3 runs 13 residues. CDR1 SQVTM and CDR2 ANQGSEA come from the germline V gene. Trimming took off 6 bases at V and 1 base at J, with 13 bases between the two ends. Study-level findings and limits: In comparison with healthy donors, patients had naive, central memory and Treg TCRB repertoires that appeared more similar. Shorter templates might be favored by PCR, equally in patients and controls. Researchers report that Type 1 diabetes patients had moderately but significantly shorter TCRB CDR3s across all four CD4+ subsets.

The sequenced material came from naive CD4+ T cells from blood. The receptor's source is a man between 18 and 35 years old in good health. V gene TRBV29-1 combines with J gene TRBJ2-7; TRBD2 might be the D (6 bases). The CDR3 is CSVGTPYSYEQYF. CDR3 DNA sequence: TGCAGCGTCGGGACTCCCTATTCCTACGAGCAGTACTTC.